This T cell receptor (beta chain) was observed in a study of metastatic and nonmetastatic thyroid tumors. Study overall: It was across blood and tumor or nodule tissue from malignant and benign thyroid patients that repertoires were compared. Notes on the study in general: When malignant thyroid tumors were compared with benign nodules, TCR beta diversity was reportedly significantly higher in the malignant tumors. This held in both blood and tumor samples.

CDR3 length: 14 amino acids. CDR1 is SEHNR and CDR2 is FQNEAQ in the germline V gene (reference sequence). V shed 3 bases and J shed 2 bases, with 11 bases lying between them. Patients were all untreated before their thyroid surgery. A note on this clone: Its antigen is not known. This sample includes further DNA sequences coding for the same CDR3.

Per the authors' pipeline: Across clinicopathological groups, CDR3 differences served as the basis for building a distant-metastasis classifier for papillary thyroid cancer. TCRdb re-called the PCR reads through MiXCR. The authors' filters were not applied to this entry. The sample yields about 21,000 clones, around 28% seen once. The chain joins TRBV7-9 to TRBJ2-7; D possibly corresponds to TRBD2 (6 bases). This clonotype was obtained from a female donor with papillary thyroid cancer or a benign thyroid nodule (not recorded which). Some clones in this sample may be carry-over from other donors' samples. Material for sequencing was blood. CDR3 protein: CASSLEGGTYEQYF. The DNA for the CDR3 is TGTGCCAGCAGCTTGGAGGGAGGAACCTACGAGCAGTACTTC.